This paragraph reports one T cell receptor beta chain. This sample is drawn from a study of blood T cell repertoires in COVID-19. As for the study in general: T cells, B-cell-depleted T cells, or PBMCs provided the cDNA or gDNA that served as material.

Per the authors' pipeline: It was from reference gene primer amplification that nucleated cell counts were estimated. Libraries were prepared by immunoSEQ multiplex PCR; TCRdb keeps only in-frame clonotypes and omits some of them. The DNA was the basis for D and trimming; V, J and clone size are from that table. The table includes some 280,000 clones, over 75% detected once. Trimming cost V 0 bases and J 2 bases, with 15 bases left between them. The CDR3 has 17 residues. Germline CDR1 is SGHRS and CDR2 is YFSETQ. The receptor was isolated from a woman aged 60-75 years with acute or convalescent COVID-19. Source material: peripheral blood. The chain employs TRBV5-1 and TRBJ1-3; maybe TRBD1 (5 bases). CDR3 nucleotide sequence: TGCGCCAGCAGCTTGGATTTGGGGGGATTCGCTGGAAACACCATATATTTT. Residues: CASSLDLGGFAGNTIYF.